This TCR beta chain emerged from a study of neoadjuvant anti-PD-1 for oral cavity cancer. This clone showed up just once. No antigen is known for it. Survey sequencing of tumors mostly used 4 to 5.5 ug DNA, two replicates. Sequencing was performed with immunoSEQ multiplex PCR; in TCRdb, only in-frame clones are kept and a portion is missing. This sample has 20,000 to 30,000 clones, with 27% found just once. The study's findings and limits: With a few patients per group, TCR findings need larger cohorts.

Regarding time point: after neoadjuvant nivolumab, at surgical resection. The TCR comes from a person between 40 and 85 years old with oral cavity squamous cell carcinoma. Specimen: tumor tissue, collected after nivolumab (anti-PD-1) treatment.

The CDR3 DNA follows: TGTGCCAGCTCCGGGCAGGGTTACAATGAGCAGTTCTTC. Protein sequence: CASSGQGYNEQFF. The chain links TRBV18 to TRBJ2-1; a possible D gene is TRBD1 (5 bases). The germline V gene has CDR1 KGHSH and CDR2 LQKENI. Trimming stripped 6 bases from V and 4 bases from J, with 10 bases between. The CDR3 sequence is 13 residues long. Full variable domain (rest looked up from reference TRBV18 and TRBJ2-1): NAGVMQNPRHLVRRRGQEARLRCSPMKGHSHVYWYRQLPEEGLKFMVYLQKENIIDESGMPKERFSAEFPKEGPSILRIQQVVRGDSAAYFCASSGQGYNEQFFGPGTRLTVL.